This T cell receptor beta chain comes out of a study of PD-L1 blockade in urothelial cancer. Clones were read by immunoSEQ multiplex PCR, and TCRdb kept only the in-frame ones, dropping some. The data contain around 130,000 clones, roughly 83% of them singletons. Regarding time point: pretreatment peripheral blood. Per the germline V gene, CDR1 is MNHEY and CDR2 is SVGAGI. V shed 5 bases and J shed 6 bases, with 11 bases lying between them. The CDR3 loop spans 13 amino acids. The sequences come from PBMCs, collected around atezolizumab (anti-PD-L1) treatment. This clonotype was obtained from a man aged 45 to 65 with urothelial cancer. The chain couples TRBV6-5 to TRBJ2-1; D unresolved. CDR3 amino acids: CASSKLGTNEQFF. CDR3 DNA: TGTGCCAGCAGTAAGCTAGGAACCAATGAGCAGTTCTTC.